The 3 T cell receptor beta chains presented below share a single source sample, sequenced in a study of shared clonotypes between healthy human individuals (dated by TCRdb to 2020 to 2021). Receptor amplification or capture employed the immunoSEQ multiplex PCR assay. Here the immuneACCESS table is served through TCRdb, limited to in-frame sequences with V and J called. Missing clones are a known gap in these copies; in checked studies unresolved V genes cover under half, and the rest lacks a known reason. This sample lists 2,500,000 or so clones; roughly 93% were detected once. 0.36% of the sample comes from the top ten. Sequenced: naive CD4+ T cells from PBMCs. The cell subset or site tag for this specimen amounts to: CD45RA+ positively selected. The receptors were gathered from a man younger than 30 in good health. Some clones in this sample may be carry-over from other donors' samples.

This chain links TRBV7-3 with TRBJ2-2; maybe TRBD2 (6 bases). Trimming shortened V by 0 bases and J by 0 bases, and 8 bases separated the two germline ends. CDR1 and CDR2 from the germline V gene are SGHTA and FQGTGA. The CDR3 runs 16 residues. The CDR3 sequence: CASSLTWGANTGELFF. The CDR3 coding sequence is TGTGCCAGCAGCTTAACTTGGGGGGCGAACACCGGGGAGCTGTTTTTT.

The chain uses TRBV11-3 and TRBJ2-5; D unresolved. Per the germline V gene, CDR1 is SGHNT and CDR2 is YENEEA. V lost 2 bases and J lost 5, with 12 bases in between. This CDR3 has 14 residues. The CDR3 bases are TGTGCCAGCAGCTTACGATACGAATCGGAGACCCAGTACTTC. Translated: CASSLRYESETQYF.

V is TRBV7-6 and J is TRBJ2-1; 7 nucleotides line up with TRBD1. The V segment lost 1 base and the J segment 6 bases; nucleotides outside the gene matches: 6. The germline V gene has CDR1 SGHVS and CDR2 FNYEAQ. The length of the CDR3 is 15 residues. Here the CDR3 reads CASSLVGRGPNEQFF. CDR3 bases: TGTGCCAGCAGCTTAGTGGGTAGGGGGCCCAATGAGCAGTTCTTC. The whole variable domain, filled in from reference TRBV7-6 and TRBJ2-1, reads GAGVSQSPRYKVTKRGQDVALRCDPISGHVSLYWYRQALGQGPEFLTYFNYEAQQDKSGLPNDRFSAERPEGSISTLTIQRTEQRDSAMYRCASSLVGRGPNEQFFGPGTRLTVL.